The source of this T cell receptor (beta chain) is a study of CD8+CD57+ T cells in acquired aplastic anemia. The sequenced patients had an expansion of CD8+CD57+ cells seen by flow cytometry. TCR beta VDJ and CDR3 were profiled, and genomic DNA was the template. From the reads, TCRdb called clonotypes with MiXCR, one entry per CDR3 protein. This repertoire shows 200,000 to 250,000 distinct CDR3 sequences, around 50% found once; its top ten account for nearly 20%. CDR1 and CDR2 (germline): SGHRS, YFSETQ. V was shortened by 4 bases and J by 4 bases, with 20 bases between the two germline ends. The CDR3 sequence is 16 residues long. This clonotype occurred many times.

This sequence originates from a human donor with aplastic anemia. The chain recombines TRBV5-1 with TRBJ1-1; D is unresolved. Material for sequencing was sorted CD4+, CD8+, or CD8+CD57+ T cells (not recorded which) from PBMCs. This chain's CDR3 is CASSPGSSAVSTEAFF. Written as DNA, the CDR3 is TGCGCCAGCAGCCCCGGGTCTTCCGCGGTATCCACTGAAGCTTTCTTT.